This paragraph reports one T cell receptor beta chain. Its antigen remains undetermined. Within one base of it there is no much larger clone, and no base qualities were kept. The source of the sample is a study of T cell responses to AZD1222 COVID-19 vaccine (dated by TCRdb to the early 2020s). With regard to the full study: AZD1222 recipients with second doses at about 4 weeks or about 12 weeks were pooled, because spike-specific TCR depth and breadth did not differ between schedules. TCR sequencing covered some 250 trial participants: around 210 given two doses of AZD1222 and 26 given two doses of MenACWY control vaccine. Trial participants were enrolled by age into 18-55, 56-69 and 70-plus year subgroups, with 148, 28 and 57 TCR-sequenced participants respectively.

Study-wide findings and limitations: Reportedly, close to half of the unique spike-specific TCRs recognized epitopes lying outside the regions that are mutated in the B.1.351 and B.1.1.7 variants. Because no day 14 peak-response samples were available, the repertoires could be characterized only after the peak T cell response. Conclusions about previously exposed vaccinees were limited because only six AZD1222 recipients were SARS-CoV-2 seropositive at baseline. The 56-69-year group was small, and its depth increase did not reach significance, likely because of low power. Participants were mostly white British and included more females than males, and it was suggested by the authors that clonal diversity may have been underestimated. A significant rise in spike-specific TCR breadth and depth was observed after two AZD1222 doses relative to day 0 and relative to MenACWY recipients. Vaccine-associated CD4 TCRs spanned the whole spike protein, with dominant responses in regions 160-218 and 743-854.

The time point label, as the study defines it: baseline before first vaccination. Samples from vaccinated people were obtained from the UK trials COV001 and COV002, which included a single-blind randomized controlled phase 2/3 trial of AZD1222 (ChAdOx1 nCoV-19) in healthy adults. For TCRbeta chain sequencing, PBMC samples from trial participants were taken at day 0 and at day 28 after the second dose. For CDR1 and CDR2, the germline V gene lists MNHEY and SVGEGT. The CDR3 runs 17 amino acids, cysteine and phenylalanine included. Only the CDR3 DNA stays, 51 bases, in frame from base 1. V is trimmed back by 5 bases and J by 5 bases, and the junction contains 9 bases that no gene match accounts for. The CDR3 regions of human TCRbeta chains were analyzed by immunosequencing. In the original analysis: Repertoire TCRs were checked for matches against a reference library of SARS-CoV-2-specific TCRs that had been generated using the MIRA antigen-specificity platform. Breadth was defined as the fraction of unique TCRs that were SARS-CoV-2-associated. Depth was defined as the fraction of total T cells that were SARS-CoV-2-associated. Using the MIRA data, each spike-specific TCR was assigned both to the spike region to which the TCR was reactive and to a CD4 or CD8 class. Log10-transformed breadth and depth values were compared by one-way ANOVA with Sidak's multiple comparisons tests. This is the immuneACCESS table as TCRdb keeps it, with only in-frame sequences that have V and J called. A part of the clones is gone; compared with another copy, unresolved V genes explain less than half, and the rest is unexplained. The V and J calls and clone size were taken over from that table, and D and trimming were inferred from the DNA. For this sample there are approximately 100,000 clones; over 80% appear just once. Clones ranked in the top ten supply less than 9.5% of the sample.

The sequence is built from TRBV6-2 or TRBV6-3 and TRBJ2-1; 13 bases in between match TRBD2. This clonotype was sampled from an adult in good health. The sequencing used peripheral blood, collected on day 0 of AZD1222 vaccination. The bases are TGTGCCAGCAGTCCCCTGCCGGGGACTAGCGGGAACAATGAGCAGTTCTTC. The translation is CASSPLPGTSGNNEQFF.